Listed here are 6 T cell receptor beta chains from one sample, sequenced in a study of post-analysis software for immune sequencing data. General observations from the study: Patients carried several TRBV segments more frequently than controls did, and TRBV5-6, TRBV5-1 and TRBV20-1 were among them.

Unique molecular identifiers featured in each of the TCR beta cDNA libraries. TCRdb reprocessed the PCR reads with MiXCR, giving one entry per CDR3 protein. The sample gives 450,000 or so distinct CDR3 sequences, around 40% of which show up once; 9.5% to 13% is in the top ten. These receptors lack a known antigen. The sequencing input was blood. The receptors shown here come from a girl aged 5 to 17 with multiple sclerosis.

This clonotype showed up just a few times. The chain carries TRBV28 and TRBJ2-1; D uncertain. CDR1 is MDHEN, CDR2 SYDVKM, per germline. The CDR3 is made up of 12 amino acids. V lost 5 bases to trimming and J lost 7 bases, with 9 bases between them. The CDR3 coding sequence is TGTGCCAGCAGTATCGTCCGTAATGAGCAGTTCTTC. Its protein is CASSIVRNEQFF.

This clonotype was counted between two and nine times. This sequence joins TRBV7-2 and TRBJ2-5, with TRBD2 as a possible D gene (5 bases). Germline-derived CDR1 and CDR2 are SGHTA and FQGNSA. This CDR3 has 14 residues. Trimming left V 5 bases short and J 5 bases short, with 15 bases between. DNA for the CDR3: TGTGCCAGCAGCCCCGGACTTTATGGGGAGACCCAGTACTTC. Protein: CASSPGLYGETQYF.

Only a few counts were recorded for this clonotype. This chain uses TRBV28 with TRBJ2-1, with TRBD2 matching 10 bases. This CDR3 has 16 residues. V gave up 5 bases and J gave up 5 bases; unmatched junction bases: 9. From germline, CDR1 is MDHEN and CDR2 SYDVKM. Here the CDR3 DNA reads TGTGCCAGCAGTACTCCCGGACTAGCGGTAAACAATGAGCAGTTCTTC. As protein: CASSTPGLAVNNEQFF.

Comments on this clonotype: One junction end disagrees with the germline gene, perhaps due to a read error. The chain carries TRBV6-5 and TRBJ2-5, with D maybe TRBD2 (6 bases). The CDR3 extends over 16 amino acids. Germline V gene lookup returns CDR1 MNHEY and CDR2 SVGAGI. The CDR3 spells CVSSSTSPMGQETQYF. The CDR3 bases are TGTGTCAGCAGTTCTACTAGCCCCATGGGCCAAGAGACCCAGTACTTC.

The chain is built from TRBV20-1 and TRBJ1-2; 7 bases align to TRBD1. This CDR3 contains 12 residues. V gave up 7 bases and J gave up 4 bases; unmatched junction bases: 6. Looked up from germline, CDR1 is DFQATT and CDR2 is SNEGSKA (reference sequence). CDR3 protein: CSGVGQIYGYTF. CDR3 DNA sequence: TGCAGTGGCGTGGGACAGATCTATGGCTACACCTTC.

The chain uses TRBV7-2 and TRBJ2-3; TRBD2 aligns across 16 bases. The CDR3 has 17 amino acids. Losses at the gene ends were 5 bases for V and 0 bases for J; bases not matched to a gene: 2. CDR1 and CDR2 from the germline V gene are SGHTA and FQGNSA. The CDR3 region is CASSPGLAGGSTDTQYF. The CDR3 DNA follows: TGTGCCAGCAGCCCGGGACTAGCGGGAGGGAGCACAGATACGCAGTATTTT. Combining the CDR3 with reference TRBV7-2 and TRBJ2-3 gives the whole variable domain GAGVSQSPSNKVTEKGKDVELRCDPISGHTALYWYRQSLGQGLEFLIYFQGNSAPDKSGLPSDRFSAERTGGSVSTLTIQRTQQEDSAVYLCASSPGLAGGSTDTQYFGPGTRLTVL.